This T cell receptor (beta chain) originates from a study of T cell changes during pregnancy in multiple sclerosis. The junction had 13 bases not matched to a gene; V was cut back by 8 bases and J by 1 base. This CDR3 is 17 amino acids long. Germline V gives CDR1 MDHEN, CDR2 SYDVKM. The assay was immunoSEQ multiplex PCR, and TCRdb's table has in-frame clones only and misses some. This table holds around 100,000 clones, around 92% found once. The source is a female donor with multiple sclerosis, enrolled in a pregnancy study. The chain is built from TRBV28 and TRBJ2-7; 11 bases line up with TRBD2. This sample comprised peripheral blood, obtained after pregnancy. CDR3 amino acids: CASRPQIGLAGSYEQYF. In DNA form, the CDR3 reads TGTGCCAGCCGTCCACAGATCGGACTAGCGGGTTCCTACGAGCAGTACTTC.